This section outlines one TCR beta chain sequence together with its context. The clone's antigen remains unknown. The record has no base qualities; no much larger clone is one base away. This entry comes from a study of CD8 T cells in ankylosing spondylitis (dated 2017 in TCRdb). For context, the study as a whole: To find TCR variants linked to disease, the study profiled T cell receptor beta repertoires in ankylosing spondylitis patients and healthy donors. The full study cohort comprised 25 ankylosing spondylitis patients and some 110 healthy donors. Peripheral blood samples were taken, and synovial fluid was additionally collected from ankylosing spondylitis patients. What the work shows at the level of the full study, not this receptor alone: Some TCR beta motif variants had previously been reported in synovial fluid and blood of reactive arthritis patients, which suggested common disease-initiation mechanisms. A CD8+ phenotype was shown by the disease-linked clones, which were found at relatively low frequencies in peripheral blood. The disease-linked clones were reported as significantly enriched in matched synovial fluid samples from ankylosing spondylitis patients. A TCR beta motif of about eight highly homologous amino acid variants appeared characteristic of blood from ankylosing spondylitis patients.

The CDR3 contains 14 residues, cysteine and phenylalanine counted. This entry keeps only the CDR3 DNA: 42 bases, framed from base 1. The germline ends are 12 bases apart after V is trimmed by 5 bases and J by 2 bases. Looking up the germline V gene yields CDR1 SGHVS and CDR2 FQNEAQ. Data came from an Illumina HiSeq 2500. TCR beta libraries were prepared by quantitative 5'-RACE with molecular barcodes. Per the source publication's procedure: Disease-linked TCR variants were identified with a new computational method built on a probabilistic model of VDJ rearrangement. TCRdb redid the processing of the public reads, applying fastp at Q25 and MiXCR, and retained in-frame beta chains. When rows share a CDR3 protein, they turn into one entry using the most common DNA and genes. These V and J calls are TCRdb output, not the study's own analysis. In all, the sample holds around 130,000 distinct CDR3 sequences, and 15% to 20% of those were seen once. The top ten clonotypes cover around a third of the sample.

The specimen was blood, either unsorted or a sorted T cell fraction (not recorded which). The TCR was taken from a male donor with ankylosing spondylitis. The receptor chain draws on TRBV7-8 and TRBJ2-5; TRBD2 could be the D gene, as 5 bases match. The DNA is TGTGCCAGCAGCCTCTTCGGGGTACAAGAGACCCAGTACTTC. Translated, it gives CASSLFGVQETQYF.